What follows are 30 T cell receptor beta chains derived from one specimen sequenced in a study of blood T cell repertoires in COVID-19. Sequenced by immunoSEQ multiplex PCR; TCRdb stores in-frame clones only, minus some. The profile shows around 130,000 clones, approximately 71% of them singletons. Specimen: peripheral blood. These receptors all come from a human donor in a cohort sampled during active COVID-19.

This clone came up many times. The V gene is TRBV28, the J gene TRBJ1-5; 9 bases line up with TRBD1. The CDR3 is 18 amino acids. The germline V gene has CDR1 MDHEN and CDR2 SYDVKM. V lost 6 bases, J lost 2 bases, and 14 bases stayed unmatched. CDR3 nucleotide sequence: TGTGCCAGCAGCCCCGACAGGGGGGAATATATCGGCAATCAGCCCCAGCATTTT. It codes for CASSPDRGEYIGNQPQHF.

The V and J genes are TRBV7-6 and TRBJ2-7; D possibly corresponds to TRBD2 (6 bases). Trimming took off 1 base at V and 3 bases at J, with 13 bases between the two ends. Germline V gene data show CDR1 as SGHVS and CDR2 as FNYEAQ. The CDR3 loop spans 15 amino acids. Here the CDR3 DNA reads TGTGCCAGCAGCTTAGTGGACGGGAGAGGCTACGAGCAGTACTTC. Encoded protein: CASSLVDGRGYEQYF.

In this sample, this clone turned up a few times. The genes are TRBV10-3 and TRBJ2-1; 9 nucleotides agree with TRBD1. The CDR3 extends over 13 amino acids. V trimming: 8 bases; J trimming: 9 bases; junction bases outside the gene matches: 8. CDR1 is ENHRY and CDR2 is SYGVKD in the germline V gene. The CDR3 region has the DNA TGTGCCATCCTCCGGGACAGGGATGCTGAGCAGTTCTTC. It translates to CAILRDRDAEQFF.

V usage is TRBV3-1 (or the pseudogene TRBV3-2) and J usage is TRBJ2-7; 9 bases align to TRBD2. CDR1 and CDR2 from the germline V gene are LGHDT and YNNKEL (reference sequence). The CDR3 extends over 14 amino acids. V lost 4 bases and J lost 3; bases outside the gene matches: 4. CDR3 nucleotides: TGTGCCAGCAGCCCCGGACTAGCGAGCTACGAGCAGTACTTC. Protein: CASSPGLASYEQYF.

The CDR3 region has the DNA TGCGCCAGCAGCCCCCGGGGAATTCGAGCTTTCTTT. Its translation: CASSPRGIRAFF. The chain carries TRBV4-1 and TRBJ1-1, with D uncertain. The CDR3 spans 12 residues. The ends were cut back, 4 bases at V and 10 bases at J, with 13 bases in the middle. CDR1 and CDR2 (germline): MGHRA, YSYEKL.

The rearrangement links TRBV10-2 to TRBJ1-1; a weak D match, TRBD1 (5 bases). Trimming removed 0 bases from V and 1 base from J, with 12 bases in between. The CDR3 is 16 residues long. Germline V gene sequence: CDR1 WSHSY, CDR2 SAAADI. Here the CDR3 DNA reads TGCGCCAGCAGTGAGTCAACGGGACTTCCGAACACTGAAGCTTTCTTT. Its protein is CASSESTGLPNTEAFF.

This rearrangement joins TRBV30 to TRBJ1-2; no clear D. This CDR3 comprises 13 residues. Trimming cost V 5 bases and J 5 bases, with 15 bases left between them. The germline CDR1 and CDR2 sequences are GTSNPN and SVGIG (reference sequence). The chain's CDR3 is CAWQISELYGYTF. The CDR3 nucleotides are TGTGCCTGGCAAATATCAGAACTATATGGCTACACCTTC.

This clone turned up a few times. V usage is TRBV7-9 and J usage is TRBJ1-6; D might be TRBD1 (6 bases). V was trimmed by 5 bases and J by 9 bases, leaving 17 bases between them. This CDR3 spans 15 amino acids. Germline V gene lookup returns CDR1 SEHNR and CDR2 FQNEAQ (reference sequence). The CDR3 DNA follows: TGTGCCAGCAGCCCAGGTGGGGGCGAGGGTTCACCCCTCCACTTT. Amino acid sequence: CASSPGGGEGSPLHF.

This chain joins TRBV5-1 and TRBJ2-5; 10 nucleotides align to TRBD1. CDR1 and CDR2 from the germline V gene are SGHRS and YFSETQ. The J segment lost 4 bases and the V segment lost 3 bases, leaving 3 bases of the junction unmatched. The CDR3 contains 14 residues. Here the CDR3 reads CASSSGQGRETQYF. CDR3 in DNA: TGCGCCAGCAGCTCGGGACAGGGGAGAGAGACCCAGTACTTC.

This sequence joins TRBV14 and TRBJ1-1; D possibly corresponds to TRBD1 (6 bases). V shed 3 bases and J shed 4 bases, with 15 bases lying between them. This CDR3 is 15 amino acids long. CDR1 SGHDN and CDR2 FVKESK come from the germline V gene. Written as DNA, the CDR3 is TGTGCCAGCAGCCAGGAACAGGGCTCGGGCACTGAAGCTTTCTTT. Protein: CASSQEQGSGTEAFF.

The V call is TRBV19, the J call TRBJ2-2; 8 nucleotides line up with TRBD1. The V and J ends lost 7 bases and 6 bases, in that order; junction bases with no gene match: 13. The length of the CDR3 is 16 residues. The V gene's germline CDR1 is LNHDA and CDR2 SQIVND (reference sequence). CDR3 protein: CASTLSGGRAAGELFF. DNA of the CDR3: TGTGCCAGTACCCTCTCAGGGGGCCGTGCGGCCGGGGAGCTGTTTTTT.

This clone has more than one count but fewer than ten. The rearrangement links TRBV7-6 to TRBJ2-7; D perhaps matches TRBD2 (6 bases). The V and J ends lost 3 bases and 5 bases respectively, with 17 bases between them. CDR1 is SGHVS and CDR2 is FNYEAQ in the germline V gene. The CDR3 has 15 residues. The CDR3 here is CASSFSPTGRNEQYF. The CDR3 DNA reads TGTGCCAGCAGCTTCTCTCCCACTGGGAGGAACGAGCAGTACTTC.

This sequence joins TRBV5-6 and TRBJ2-7; D possibly corresponds to TRBD2 (5 bases). CDR3 length: 14 amino acids. Per germline, CDR1 SGHDT and CDR2 YYEEEE. V dropped 0 bases and J dropped 2 bases, with 9 bases sitting between them. The CDR3: CASSLGGDPYEQYF. The DNA of the CDR3 is TGTGCCAGCAGCTTGGGGGGAGATCCCTACGAGCAGTACTTC.

Of note for this clone: Its ends do not fully match the called genes, so a read error is possible. The genes are TRBV7-7 and TRBJ2-2; a weak D match, TRBD2 (6 bases). The germline V gene has CDR1 SSHAT and CDR2 FNYEAQ (reference sequence). CDR3 length: 16 amino acids. The CDR3 sequence: CASSLALAPNTGELFF. CDR3 bases: TGTGCTAGCAGCTTAGCGCTAGCGCCGAACACCGGGGAGCTGTTTTTT.

This rearrangement joins TRBV30 to TRBJ1-1, with D possibly TRBD1 on 6 matching bases. The CDR3 has 11 amino acids. CDR1 and CDR2 from the germline V gene are GTSNPN and SVGIG (reference sequence). Trimming removed 4 bases at V and 3 bases at J, with 6 bases between. The DNA of the CDR3 is TGTGCCTGGACAGGGGACACTGAAGCTTTCTTT. Translating gives CAWTGDTEAFF.

This clone has only one observation. The chain combines TRBV10-2 with TRBJ1-5; D is undetermined. Germline CDR1 and CDR2: WSHSY and SAAADI. The V gene lost 8 bases and the J gene lost 3 bases, with 14 bases spanning the gap. The CDR3 length is 14 residues. The CDR3 DNA sequence: TGCGCCAGCGGTCCCAGGATTGCCAATCAGCCCCAGCATTTT. Protein: CASGPRIANQPQHF.

This clone occurred once. The rearrangement links TRBV3-1 (or the pseudogene TRBV3-2) to TRBJ2-5; D remains ambiguous. The ends were cut back, 0 bases at V and 3 bases at J, with 5 bases in the middle. The CDR3 contains 13 residues. Germline lookup yields CDR1 LGHDT and CDR2 YNNKEL (reference sequence). In nucleotides, the CDR3 is TGTGCCAGCAGCCAAGAAATAGAAGAGACCCAGTACTTC. Translation: CASSQEIEETQYF.

This chain links TRBV4-1 with TRBJ1-1; D call uncertain. V was trimmed by 1 base and J by 6 bases, leaving 9 bases between them. Germline CDR1 and CDR2: MGHRA and YSYEKL. The CDR3 loop spans 13 amino acids. CDR3 in amino acids: CASSQGGKPEAFF. The CDR3 DNA reads as TGCGCCAGCAGCCAAGGAGGGAAGCCTGAAGCTTTCTTT.

The rearrangement uses TRBV10-3 and TRBJ1-6; D possibly corresponds to TRBD1 (6 bases). The V gene lost 11 bases and the J gene lost 5 bases, with 16 bases spanning the gap. The CDR3 runs to 14 residues. Germline V gene sequence: CDR1 ENHRY, CDR2 SYGVKD. The CDR3 sequence: CAARGGVDNSPLHF. The DNA of the CDR3 is TGTGCCGCAAGGGGGGGCGTCGATAATTCACCCCTCCACTTT.

The chain joins TRBV4-1 to TRBJ1-2; 7 bases match TRBD1. Germline V lookup: CDR1 MGHRA, CDR2 YSYEKL. The CDR3 is made up of 13 amino acids. The V segment lost 4 bases and the J segment 8 bases; nucleotides outside the gene matches: 7. CDR3 sequence reads: CASSPFRGDGYTF. The CDR3 coding sequence is TGCGCCAGCAGCCCCTTCAGGGGGGACGGCTACACCTTC.

CDR3 nucleotides: TGTGCCACCAGGACAGCAAGGAATGAAAAACTGTTTTTT. This encodes CATRTARNEKLFF. The chain is built from TRBV10-3 and TRBJ1-4; D might be TRBD1 (6 bases). The CDR3 is 13 residues long. From germline, CDR1 is ENHRY and CDR2 SYGVKD. Trimming removed 10 bases at V and 5 bases at J, with 14 bases between.

This chain links TRBV27 with TRBJ2-7; 10 bases map to TRBD2. The V segment lost 5 bases and the J segment 2 bases; nucleotides outside the gene matches: 9. This CDR3 is built from 16 residues. From germline, CDR1 is MNHEY and CDR2 SMNVEV (reference sequence). CDR3 sequence (DNA): TGTGCCAGCAGTCGCAGACTAGCGGGCGGCCCCTACGAGCAGTACTTC. Its protein is CASSRRLAGGPYEQYF.

The chain links TRBV28 to TRBJ1-1; no clear D. The CDR3 is made up of 16 amino acids. The V and J ends lost 7 bases and 0 bases respectively, with 18 bases between them. Germline V gene data show CDR1 as MDHEN and CDR2 as SYDVKM. The CDR3 DNA reads TGTGCCAGCATCCCCCCCCTACAGCTCATGAACACTGAAGCTTTCTTT. Translating gives CASIPPLQLMNTEAFF.

This sequence joins TRBV6-1 and TRBJ2-5; 10 nucleotides align to TRBD2. Per germline, CDR1 MNHNS and CDR2 SASEGT. The length of the CDR3 is 19 residues. The trim removed 1 base at V and 4 bases at J, leaving 15 bases unmatched. CDR3 nucleotide sequence: TGTGCCAGCAGTGAAGGGTCGCCGCGGGCTAGCGGGAGAGGAGAGACCCAGTACTTC. Its translation: CASSEGSPRASGRGETQYF.

There are many counts of this clone. The same CDR3 arises from other DNA sequences in this sample as well. V usage is TRBV7-9 and J usage is TRBJ2-7; 7 bases are shared with TRBD2. Germline CDR1 and CDR2: SEHNR and FQNEAQ (reference sequence). Unmatched junction bases numbered 11, after V lost 6 bases and J lost 6 bases. The CDR3 has 14 amino acids. CDR3 sequence (DNA): TGTGCCAGCAGGGACGGGGGGAGGGGCCGCGAGCAGTACTTC. It encodes CASRDGGRGREQYF.

The chain is built from TRBV9 and TRBJ1-1, with 9 bases aligning to TRBD1. The CDR3 consists of 13 residues. V shed 3 bases, J shed 10 bases, and the junction held 7 bases outside the gene matches. Germline V gene sequence: CDR1 SGDLS, CDR2 YYNGEE. The CDR3 region is CASSAGQGLTAFF. CDR3 coding DNA: TGTGCCAGCAGCGCCGGACAGGGGTTGACAGCTTTCTTT.

This clone was picked up one time. This sequence joins TRBV29-1 and TRBJ1-5; D ambiguous. This CDR3 is built from 14 residues. V was pared by 1 base and J by 0 bases, with 7 bases between. Germline V CDR1 and CDR2: SQVTM, ANQGSEA. CDR3 amino acids: CSVEGGDSNQPQHF. As DNA, the CDR3 is TGCAGCGTTGAAGGCGGGGATAGCAATCAGCCCCAGCATTTT.

The genes are TRBV19 and TRBJ2-7, with a tentative D call TRBD1 (7 bases). Trimming took 3 bases from V and 2 from J, leaving 17 bases between them. The CDR3 length is 16 residues. Per the germline V gene, CDR1 is LNHDA and CDR2 is SQIVND (reference sequence). The CDR3 loop is CASSMTAGGTAYEQYF. The DNA of the CDR3 is TGTGCCAGTAGTATGACAGCAGGGGGGACAGCCTACGAGCAGTACTTC. The complete variable domain, with remaining parts taken from reference TRBV19 and TRBJ2-7, reads DGGITQSPKYLFRKEGQNVTLSCEQNLNHDAMYWYRQDPGQGLRLIYYSQIVNDFQKGDIAEGYSVSREKKESFPLTVTSAQKNPTAFYLCASSMTAGGTAYEQYFGPGTRLTVT.

The chain has TRBV5-1 and TRBJ2-5, with TRBD1 as a possible D gene (6 bases). From germline, CDR1 is SGHRS and CDR2 YFSETQ. The CDR3 runs 16 residues. The V and J ends lost 0 bases and 0 bases respectively, with 12 bases between them. CDR3 region: CASSLGGTQYQETQYF. In DNA, the CDR3 is TGCGCCAGCAGCTTGGGGGGGACACAGTACCAAGAGACCCAGTACTTC.

The CDR3 DNA reads as TGTGCCACCAGCAGTACCACTTCCTACGAGCAGTACTTC. This codes for CATSSTTSYEQYF. V usage is TRBV15 and J usage is TRBJ2-7; D call uncertain. CDR1 is LNHNV and CDR2 is YYDKDF in the germline V gene (reference sequence). This CDR3 has 13 residues. Deletions cut 3 bases from V and 1 base from J, with 7 bases between.